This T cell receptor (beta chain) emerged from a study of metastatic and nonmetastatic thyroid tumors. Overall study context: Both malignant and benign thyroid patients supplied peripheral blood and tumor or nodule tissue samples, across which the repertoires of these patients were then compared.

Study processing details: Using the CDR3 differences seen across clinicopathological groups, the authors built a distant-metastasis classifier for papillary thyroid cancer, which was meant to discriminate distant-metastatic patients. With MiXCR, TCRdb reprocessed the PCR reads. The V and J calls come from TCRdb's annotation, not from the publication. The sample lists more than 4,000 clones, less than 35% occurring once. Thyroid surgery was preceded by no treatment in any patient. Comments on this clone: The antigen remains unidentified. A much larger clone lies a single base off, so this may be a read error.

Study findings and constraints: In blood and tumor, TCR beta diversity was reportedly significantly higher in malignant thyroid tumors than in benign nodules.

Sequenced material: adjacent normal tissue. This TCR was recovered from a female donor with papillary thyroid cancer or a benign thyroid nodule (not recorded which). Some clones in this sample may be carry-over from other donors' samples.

The CDR3 DNA reads as TGCGCCAGCACCCTGCCACAGGCCCAAGAGACCCAGTACTTC. Translation: CASTLPQAQETQYF. The chain joins TRBV5-1 to TRBJ2-5; the D gene is possibly TRBD1 (5 bases). Trimming left V 6 bases short and J 1 base short, with 13 bases between. The CDR3 runs to 14 residues. Germline-derived CDR1 and CDR2 are SGHRS and YFSETQ.